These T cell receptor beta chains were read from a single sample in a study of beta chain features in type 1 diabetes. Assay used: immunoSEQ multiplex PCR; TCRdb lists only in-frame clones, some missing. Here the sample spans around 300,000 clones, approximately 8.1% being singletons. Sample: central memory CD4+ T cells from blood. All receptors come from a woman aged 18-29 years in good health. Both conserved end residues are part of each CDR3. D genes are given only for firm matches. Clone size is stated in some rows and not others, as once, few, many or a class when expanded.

DNA: TGTGCCAGCAGCCAAGATCTGGTGTTGAGCGGGAGGAATGAGCAGTTCTTC; CDR3: CASSQDLVLSGRNEQFF; D: TRBD2; V: TRBV4-2; size: few; J: TRBJ2-1; length: 17
DNA: TGTGCCAGCAGCTTAGATAGAGGACCGGCCCAGCCCCAGCATTTT; CDR3: CASSLDRGPAQPQHF; D: .; V: TRBV11-2; size: few; J: TRBJ1-5; length: 15
DNA: TGTGCCAGCAGCCAAGATGAGTGGGGTACGCAGTATTTT; CDR3: CASSQDEWGTQYF; D: .; V: TRBV7-9; size: .; J: TRBJ2-3; length: 13
DNA: TGTGCCAGCAGCCCCACAAGACTTGGGGATCAGCCCCAGCATTTT; CDR3: CASSPTRLGDQPQHF; D: .; V: TRBV4-2; size: few; J: TRBJ1-5; length: 15
DNA: TGCAGCGCCCGACAGGGAGCGAACACCGGGGAGCTGTTTTTT; CDR3: CSARQGANTGELFF; D: TRBD1; V: TRBV29-1; size: few; J: TRBJ2-2; length: 14
DNA: TGTGCCTGGAGTCAGGGTAAGAACACTGAAGCTTTCTTT; CDR3: CAWSQGKNTEAFF; D: .; V: TRBV30; size: few; J: TRBJ1-1; length: 13
DNA: TGTGCCAGTTGGGCGGGACGAAGGCAGTATTTT; CDR3: CASWAGRRQYF; D: .; V: TRBV19; size: .; J: TRBJ2-3; length: 11
DNA: TGTGCCAGCAGCCAGGACAGGCCTTTGGTAGACCAAGAGACCCAGTACTTC; CDR3: CASSQDRPLVDQETQYF; D: TRBD1; V: TRBV7-2; size: many; J: TRBJ2-5; length: 17
DNA: TGTGCCAGCAGTCCCCAGGGACAGGGCCCCTATGGCTACACCTTC; CDR3: CASSPQGQGPYGYTF; D: TRBD1; V: TRBV6-6; size: .; J: TRBJ1-2; length: 15
DNA: TGCGCCAGCAGCTTGGGCTCGGGACCATTCGGAACCTTC; CDR3: CASSLGSGPFGTF; D: .; V: TRBV5-1; size: .; J: TRBJ1-2; length: 13
DNA: TGTGCCAGCAGCACCAGACAGGGCCGCGGGGAAAAACTGTTTTTT; CDR3: CASSTRQGRGEKLFF; D: TRBD1; V: TRBV7-9; size: few; J: TRBJ1-4; length: 15
DNA: TGTGCCAGCAGCCGCCCCTCCGGTTCCGGGGAGCTGTTTTTT; CDR3: CASSRPSGSGELFF; D: .; V: TRBV11-3; size: .; J: TRBJ2-2; length: 14
DNA: TGTGCCAGCAGCTTAGCTTCAACAGGGGGTACGCAGTATTTT; CDR3: CASSLASTGGTQYF; D: TRBD1; V: TRBV7-9; size: few; J: TRBJ2-3; length: 14
DNA: TGCAGCGCCCCTTCCCGGACAGCCGAACTAGGGTATGGCTACACCTTC; CDR3: CSAPSRTAELGYGYTF; D: .; V: TRBV29-1; size: .; J: TRBJ1-2; length: 16
DNA: TGTGCCAGCAGTTCGTCAGATACGCAGTATTTT; CDR3: CASSSSDTQYF; D: .; V: TRBV7-6; size: .; J: TRBJ2-3; length: 11
DNA: TGTGCCAGCAGTTTATCGGGGCGTGGTGAAGCTTTCTTT; CDR3: CASSLSGRGEAFF; D: .; V: TRBV27; size: .; J: TRBJ1-1; length: 13
DNA: TGTGCCAGCAGCTTCTTACCACAGGGTTTCGCCGGGGAGCTGTTTTTT; CDR3: CASSFLPQGFAGELFF; D: .; V: TRBV7-9; size: .; J: TRBJ2-2; length: 16
DNA: TGTGCCAGCAGCATGGACGGAAGCTCTGGAAACACCATATATTTT; CDR3: CASSMDGSSGNTIYF; D: .; V: TRBV6-6; size: few; J: TRBJ1-3; length: 15
DNA: TGTGCCAGCCAGCTGGGACCCAATCAGCCCCAGCATTTT; CDR3: CASQLGPNQPQHF; D: .; V: TRBV5-4; size: .; J: TRBJ1-5; length: 13
DNA: TGTGCCAGCAGCCAAGGCCTCTCAGGAGGCTACACCTTC; CDR3: CASSQGLSGGYTF; D: .; V: TRBV7-9; size: few; J: TRBJ1-2; length: 13
DNA: TGTGCCAGCAGAGGGGACCAGAATGAGCAGTTCTTC; CDR3: CASRGDQNEQFF; D: .; V: TRBV2; size: few; J: TRBJ2-1; length: 12
DNA: TGTGCCAGCAGTGTAGAATATCAGCCCCAGCATTTT; CDR3: CASSVEYQPQHF; D: .; V: TRBV25-1; size: .; J: TRBJ1-5; length: 12
DNA: TGTGCCAGCAGTTCACCGACTAGCGGGCAAGAGACCCAGTACTTC; CDR3: CASSSPTSGQETQYF; D: TRBD2; V: TRBV28; size: .; J: TRBJ2-5; length: 15
DNA: TGTGCCTGGGGCGGGCAGGGGGCAACTGAAGCTTTCTTT; CDR3: CAWGGQGATEAFF; D: TRBD1; V: TRBV30; size: .; J: TRBJ1-1; length: 13
DNA: TGTGCTAGCAGCTTGACTAAATCCCAAGAGACCCAGTACTTC; CDR3: CASSLTKSQETQYF; D: .; V: TRBV7-7; size: few; J: TRBJ2-5; length: 14
DNA: TGCGCCAGCAGCTTGGGGCAGGGTGAATATGGCTACACCTTC; CDR3: CASSLGQGEYGYTF; D: .; V: TRBV5-1; size: few; J: TRBJ1-2; length: 14
DNA: TGTGCCAGACCGGAACAGGGAACGGCGAGCAATCAGCCCCAGCATTTT; CDR3: CARPEQGTASNQPQHF; D: .; V: TRBV7-3; size: .; J: TRBJ1-5; length: 16
DNA: TGCGCCAGCAGCGAAAGCGGTATACATTCACCCCTCCACTTT; CDR3: CASSESGIHSPLHF; D: .; V: TRBV4-3; size: .; J: TRBJ1-6; length: 14
DNA: TGTGCCAGCTCACTACTAAGCGGCCCCTACGAGCAGTACTTC; CDR3: CASSLLSGPYEQYF; D: .; V: TRBV18; size: once; J: TRBJ2-7; length: 14
DNA: TGTGCCAGCAGTGCGGGACAGGGAACAGATACGCAGTATTTT; CDR3: CASSAGQGTDTQYF; D: TRBD1; V: TRBV7-9; size: .; J: TRBJ2-3; length: 14
DNA: TGTGCCAGCAGTGGGGGACAGGTCTATGGCTACACCTTC; CDR3: CASSGGQVYGYTF; D: TRBD1; V: TRBV6-5; size: .; J: TRBJ1-2; length: 13
DNA: TGTGCCAGTAGCCCTTTCATGAACACTGAAGCTTTCTTT; CDR3: CASSPFMNTEAFF; D: .; V: TRBV19; size: many; J: TRBJ1-1; length: 13
DNA: TGCGCCAGCAGCCAAGTGGGCGGGATATGGGACGAGCAGTACTTC; CDR3: CASSQVGGIWDEQYF; D: .; V: TRBV4-1; size: few; J: TRBJ2-7; length: 15
DNA: TGTGCCAGCAGTGAGGGGGTCTCGGTGGGTCAGCCCCAGCATTTT; CDR3: CASSEGVSVGQPQHF; D: .; V: TRBV6-1; size: .; J: TRBJ1-5; length: 15
DNA: TGTGCCAGCAGTTTATCCCAGGGGATCATGAACACTGAAGCTTTCTTT; CDR3: CASSLSQGIMNTEAFF; D: .; V: TRBV28; size: few; J: TRBJ1-1; length: 16
DNA: TGCGCCAGCAGCCAAGAATTCGGCGGGGGGGCCCGTGAGACCCAGTACTTC; CDR3: CASSQEFGGGARETQYF; D: TRBD2; V: TRBV4-1; size: many; J: TRBJ2-5; length: 17
DNA: TGCGCCAGCAGCTTTGATTATTCCATTGAAGCTTTCTTT; CDR3: CASSFDYSIEAFF; D: .; V: TRBV5-1; size: .; J: TRBJ1-1; length: 13
DNA: TGTGCCAGCACCGTCAGGGATGTGGAGACCCAGTACTTC; CDR3: CASTVRDVETQYF; D: .; V: TRBV5-4; size: .; J: TRBJ2-5; length: 13
DNA: TGTGCCAGCAGCTGGCTAGCTGCCGGGGAGCTGTTTTTT; CDR3: CASSWLAAGELFF; D: .; V: TRBV6-1; size: few; J: TRBJ2-2; length: 13
DNA: TGTGCCAGCAGCGTAGGGTCAGGGGTCGGTGAGCAGTTCTTC; CDR3: CASSVGSGVGEQFF; D: .; V: TRBV9; size: .; J: TRBJ2-1; length: 14
DNA: TGTGCCAGCAGCTGGCTATCGAGGAGGGGGCCAGCTTTCTTT; CDR3: CASSWLSRRGPAFF; D: TRBD1; V: TRBV6-5; size: few; J: TRBJ1-1; length: 14
DNA: TGCGCCAGCAGCGACAGGGGGAACACCGGGGAGCTGTTTTTT; CDR3: CASSDRGNTGELFF; D: TRBD1; V: TRBV4-1; size: few; J: TRBJ2-2; length: 14
DNA: TGTGCCAGCAGCTCCCAGAGGGGGACAGGGTACTTC; CDR3: CASSSQRGTGYF; D: TRBD1; V: TRBV7-2; size: .; J: TRBJ2-7; length: 12
DNA: TGCGCCAGCAGCACAAACGTCCTAGCGGGGGACACCGGGGAGCTGTTTTTT; CDR3: CASSTNVLAGDTGELFF; D: TRBD2; V: TRBV5-1; size: few; J: TRBJ2-2; length: 17
DNA: TGTGCCAGCAGCTTTCGATCTAGGTCACCCCTCCACTTT; CDR3: CASSFRSRSPLHF; D: .; V: TRBV7-2; size: .; J: TRBJ1-6; length: 13
DNA: TGTGCCAGCGGACTAGCGGTGAGCATTCAGTACTTC; CDR3: CASGLAVSIQYF; D: TRBD2; V: TRBV2; size: .; J: TRBJ2-4; length: 12
DNA: TGTGCCACCAGCCGACCGGGGACAGCGTCCTACGAGCAGTACTTC; CDR3: CATSRPGTASYEQYF; D: TRBD1; V: TRBV15; size: few; J: TRBJ2-7; length: 15
DNA: TGTGCCAGCAGCTTACGGGACAGGGGGCGCCATTCACCCCTCCACTTT; CDR3: CASSLRDRGRHSPLHF; D: TRBD1; V: TRBV7-2; size: few; J: TRBJ1-6; length: 16
DNA: TGTGCCAGCAGCTCTAGCGGAGTCAATGAGCAGTTCTTC; CDR3: CASSSSGVNEQFF; D: TRBD2; V: TRBV7-8; size: .; J: TRBJ2-1; length: 13
DNA: TGTGCCAGCAGCAACACCCATCGGGCGGATACGCAGTATTTT; CDR3: CASSNTHRADTQYF; D: .; V: TRBV7-3; size: .; J: TRBJ2-3; length: 14
DNA: TGTGCCACCAGCAGAGATACAGGGCAGTTGGGAACCGGGGAGCTGTTTTTT; CDR3: CATSRDTGQLGTGELFF; D: .; V: TRBV15; size: .; J: TRBJ2-2; length: 17
DNA: TGTGCCAGCAGCTTAGACCTGAGAGCGGGGATTTACAATGAGCAGTTCTTC; CDR3: CASSLDLRAGIYNEQFF; D: TRBD2; V: TRBV7-2; size: few; J: TRBJ2-1; length: 17
DNA: TGTGCCAGCAGCCTGACTAGCGGGAGTATGGGGTCGGCCACCGGGGAGCTGTTTTTT; CDR3: CASSLTSGSMGSATGELFF; D: TRBD2; V: TRBV2; size: few; J: TRBJ2-2; length: 19
DNA: TGTGCCACCAGCAGAGGCGGGACAAGGAACACCGGGGAGCTGTTTTTT; CDR3: CATSRGGTRNTGELFF; D: .; V: TRBV15; size: many; J: TRBJ2-2; length: 16
DNA: TGTGCCAGCAGTTTAGGGGTAGAGCCCCAGCATTTT; CDR3: CASSLGVEPQHF; D: .; V: TRBV28; size: .; J: TRBJ1-5; length: 12
DNA: TGTGCCAGCAGCTTAAATCGTCATGCAACTAATGAAAAACTGTTTTTT; CDR3: CASSLNRHATNEKLFF; D: .; V: TRBV7-3; size: .; J: TRBJ1-4; length: 16
DNA: TGTGCCAGCAGCCCATACAATGAGCAGTTCTTC; CDR3: CASSPYNEQFF; D: .; V: TRBV5-8; size: .; J: TRBJ2-1; length: 11
DNA: TGTGCCAGCAGCTACAGGACTAGCGATGGCGGTGAGCAGTTCTTC; CDR3: CASSYRTSDGGEQFF; D: TRBD2; V: TRBV7-2; size: few; J: TRBJ2-1; length: 15
DNA: TGTGCCAGCTCACCAGCGGGGTTGGAAAACACCATATATTTT; CDR3: CASSPAGLENTIYF; D: .; V: TRBV18; size: few; J: TRBJ1-3; length: 14
DNA: TGTGCCAGCAGCCAAGAGCGGCTAGACTCGGGGCTGTTTTTT; CDR3: CASSQERLDSGLFF; D: .; V: TRBV4-2; size: .; J: TRBJ2-2; length: 14